The next 8 T cell receptor beta chains were all read from a single sample in a study of beta chain features in type 1 diabetes. Broader study findings: In all four CD4+ subsets, TCRB CDR3 length was significantly, moderately reduced in type 1 diabetes.

No antigen has been identified for these receptors. Expressed TCRB transcripts were sequenced because the entire RNA isolate underwent reverse transcription. TCRdb keeps only in-frame clones here, not all; method: immunoSEQ multiplex PCR. The table lists around 150,000 clones, around 63% of them singletons. Sequenced sample: naive CD4+ T cells from blood. Receptors were obtained from a man aged 30-40 years with type 1 diabetes.

The chain couples TRBV5-1 to TRBJ2-5; maybe TRBD1 (6 bases). V lost 3 bases and J lost 4, with 16 bases in between. Germline CDR1 and CDR2: SGHRS and YFSETQ. The CDR3 contains 15 residues. CDR3 sequence (DNA): TGCGCCAGCAGCTCCCGACAGGCTAAGGGAGAGACCCAGTACTTC. Residues: CASSSRQAKGETQYF.

V and J are TRBV2 and TRBJ1-2; D ambiguous. Germline V CDR1 and CDR2: SNHLY, FYNNEI. The V gene lost 5 bases and the J gene lost 0 bases, with 7 bases spanning the gap. There are 13 residues in the CDR3. CDR3 sequence reads: CASSMAANYGYTF. The CDR3 region has the DNA TGTGCCAGCAGTATGGCAGCTAACTATGGCTACACCTTC.

A few counts support this clone. The V gene is TRBV5-4, the J gene TRBJ2-5; no definite D call. CDR3 size: 13 residues. CDR1 is SGHNT and CDR2 is YYREEE in the germline V gene (reference sequence). The ends were cut back, 0 bases at V and 5 bases at J, with 8 bases in the middle. The CDR3 coding sequence is TGTGCCAGCAGCTTGGCCCTAAGGGAGACCCAGTACTTC. Residues: CASSLALRETQYF.

The chain links TRBV7-9 to TRBJ2-7; D not resolved. Deletions cut 4 bases from V and 6 bases from J, with 7 bases between. Germline V CDR1 and CDR2: SEHNR, FQNEAQ (reference sequence). CDR3 length: 11 amino acids. The CDR3 DNA reads TGTGCCAGCAGCTCTTATGGCGAGCAGTACTTC. Translated, it gives CASSSYGEQYF. Based on the CDR3 plus reference TRBV7-9 and TRBJ2-7, the full variable domain is DTGVSQNPRHKITKRGQNVTFRCDPISEHNRLYWYRQTLGQGPEFLTYFQNEAQLEKSRLLSDRFSAERPKGSFSTLEIQRTEQGDSAMYLCASSSYGEQYFGPGTRLTVT.

This clone occurred a few times. The chain is built from TRBV4-3 and TRBJ2-1; a possible D gene is TRBD2 (6 bases). Germline CDR1 reads LGHNA; CDR2 reads YSLEER. V was pared by 0 bases and J by 6 bases, with 12 bases between. CDR3 size: 15 residues. This CDR3 is CASSQDWRLVNEQFF. CDR3 DNA: TGCGCCAGCAGCCAAGATTGGAGACTAGTCAATGAGCAGTTCTTC.

The rearrangement uses TRBV4-3 and TRBJ1-2; D ambiguous. Trimming took 4 bases from V and 2 from J, leaving 14 bases between them. Per germline, CDR1 LGHNA and CDR2 YSLEER. The CDR3 covers 15 residues. CDR3 in amino acids: CASSPTLGVNYGYTF. The CDR3 coding sequence is TGCGCCAGCAGCCCCACCCTCGGAGTAAACTATGGCTACACCTTC.

The chain joins TRBV10-3 to TRBJ2-7; TRBD1 aligns across 10 bases. J lost 7 bases, V lost 4 bases, and 4 bases had no gene match. Per germline, CDR1 ENHRY and CDR2 SYGVKD. CDR3 length equals 13 residues. The CDR3 spells CAISGDRGREQYF. The CDR3, as DNA: TGTGCCATCAGTGGCGACAGGGGGCGAGAGCAGTACTTC.

The chain couples TRBV5-1 to TRBJ2-3, with TRBD2 matching 7 bases. This CDR3 is 14 amino acids long. Germline V CDR1 and CDR2: SGHRS, YFSETQ. J gave up 5 bases and V 3 bases, and 6 bases lay outside the gene matches. The chain's CDR3 is CASSSTSMIDTQYF. The CDR3 nucleotides read TGCGCCAGCAGCTCGACTAGCATGATAGATACGCAGTATTTT.